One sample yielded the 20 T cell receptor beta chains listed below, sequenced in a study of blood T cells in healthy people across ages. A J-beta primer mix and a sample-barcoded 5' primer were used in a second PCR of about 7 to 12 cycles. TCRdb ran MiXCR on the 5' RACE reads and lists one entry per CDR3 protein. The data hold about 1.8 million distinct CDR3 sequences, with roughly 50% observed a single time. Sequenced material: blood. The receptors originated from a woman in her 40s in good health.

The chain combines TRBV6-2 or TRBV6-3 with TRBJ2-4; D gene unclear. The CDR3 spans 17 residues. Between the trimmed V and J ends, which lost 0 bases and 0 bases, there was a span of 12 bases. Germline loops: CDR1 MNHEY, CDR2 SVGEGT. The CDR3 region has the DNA TGTGCCAGCAGTTACTCGCAGGTCAGAATAGCCAAAAACATTCAGTACTTC. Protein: CASSYSQVRIAKNIQYF.

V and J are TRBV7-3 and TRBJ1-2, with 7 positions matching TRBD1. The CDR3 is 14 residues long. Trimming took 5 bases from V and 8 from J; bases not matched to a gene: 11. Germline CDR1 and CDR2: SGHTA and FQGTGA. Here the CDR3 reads CASSRAYTGEGYTF. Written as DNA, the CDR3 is TGTGCCAGCAGCCGAGCGTATACAGGGGAGGGCTACACCTTC.

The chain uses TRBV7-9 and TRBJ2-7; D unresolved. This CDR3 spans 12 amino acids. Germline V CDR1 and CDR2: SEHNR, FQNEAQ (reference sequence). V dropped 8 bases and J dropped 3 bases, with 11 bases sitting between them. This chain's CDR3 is CASEGWNYEQYF. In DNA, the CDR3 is TGTGCCAGCGAAGGGTGGAACTACGAGCAGTACTTC.

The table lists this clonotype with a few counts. CDR3: CASSDKRTSGGGETQYF. CDR3 in DNA: TGTGCCAGCAGTGACAAGCGGACTAGCGGGGGGGGTGAGACCCAGTACTTC. V usage is TRBV27 and J usage is TRBJ2-5, with TRBD2 identical over 15 bases. Germline V CDR1 and CDR2: MNHEY, SMNVEV (reference sequence). The CDR3 runs 17 residues. J was trimmed by 5 bases and V by 5 bases; bases with no gene match: 9.

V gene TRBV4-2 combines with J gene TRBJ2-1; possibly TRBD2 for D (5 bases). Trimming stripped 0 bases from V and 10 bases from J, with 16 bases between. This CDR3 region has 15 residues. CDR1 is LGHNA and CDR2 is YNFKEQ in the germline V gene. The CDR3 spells CASSQDLPSGWEQFF. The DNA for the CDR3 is TGTGCCAGCAGCCAAGATCTGCCGAGCGGATGGGAGCAGTTCTTC.

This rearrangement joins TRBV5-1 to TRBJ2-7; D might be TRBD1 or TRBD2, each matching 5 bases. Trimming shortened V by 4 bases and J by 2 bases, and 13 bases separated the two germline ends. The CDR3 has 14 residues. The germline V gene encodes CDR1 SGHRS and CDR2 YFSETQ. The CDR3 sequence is CASSPGQSPYEQYF. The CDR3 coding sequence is TGCGCCAGCAGCCCGGGGCAGAGCCCCTACGAGCAGTACTTC.

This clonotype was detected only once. The CDR3 reads CATGDSHSPLHF. In DNA, the CDR3 is TGTGCCACGGGGGACTCCCATTCACCCCTCCACTTT. J is TRBJ1-6 and V is TRBV6-2 or TRBV6-3, with a weak D call TRBD1 (5 bases). Germline assignment: CDR1 MNHEY and CDR2 SVGEGT. The CDR3 is made up of 12 amino acids. The V gene lost 10 bases and the J gene lost 8 bases, with 12 bases spanning the gap.

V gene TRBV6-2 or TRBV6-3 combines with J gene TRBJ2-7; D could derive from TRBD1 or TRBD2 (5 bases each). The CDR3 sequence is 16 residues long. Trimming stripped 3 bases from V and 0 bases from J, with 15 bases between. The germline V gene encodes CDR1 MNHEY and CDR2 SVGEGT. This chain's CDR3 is CASSYKGRVNSYEQYF. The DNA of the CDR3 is TGTGCCAGCAGTTATAAGGGACGGGTGAACTCCTACGAGCAGTACTTC.

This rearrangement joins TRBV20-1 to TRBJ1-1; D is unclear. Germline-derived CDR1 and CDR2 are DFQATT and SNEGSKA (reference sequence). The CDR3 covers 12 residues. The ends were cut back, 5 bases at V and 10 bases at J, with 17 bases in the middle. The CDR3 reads CSAEAAGPGAFF. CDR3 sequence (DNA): TGCAGTGCTGAGGCGGCTGGGCCCGGAGCTTTCTTT.

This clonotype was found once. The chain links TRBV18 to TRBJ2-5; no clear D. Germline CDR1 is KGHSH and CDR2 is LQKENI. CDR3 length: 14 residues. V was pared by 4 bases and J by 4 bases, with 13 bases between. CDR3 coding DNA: TGTGCCAGCTCACAGTCGCACACCTCAGAGACCCAGTACTTC. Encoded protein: CASSQSHTSETQYF. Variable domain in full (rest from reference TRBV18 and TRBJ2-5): NAGVMQNPRHLVRRRGQEARLRCSPMKGHSHVYWYRQLPEEGLKFMVYLQKENIIDESGMPKERFSAEFPKEGPSILRIQQVVRGDSAAYFCASSQSHTSETQYFGPGTRLLVL.

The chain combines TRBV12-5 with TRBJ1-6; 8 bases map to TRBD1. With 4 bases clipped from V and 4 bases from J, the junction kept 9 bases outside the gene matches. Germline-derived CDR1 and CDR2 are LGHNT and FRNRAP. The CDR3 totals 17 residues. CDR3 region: CASGSPGQGFYNSPLHF. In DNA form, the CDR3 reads TGTGCTAGTGGTTCACCCGGACAGGGCTTTTATAATTCACCCCTCCACTTT.

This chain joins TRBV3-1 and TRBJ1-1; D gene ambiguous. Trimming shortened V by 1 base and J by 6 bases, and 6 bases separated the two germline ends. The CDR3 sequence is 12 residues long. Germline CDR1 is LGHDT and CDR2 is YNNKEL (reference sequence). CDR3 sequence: CASSQGGSEAFF. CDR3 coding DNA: TGTGCCAGCAGCCAAGGGGGATCTGAAGCTTTCTTT.

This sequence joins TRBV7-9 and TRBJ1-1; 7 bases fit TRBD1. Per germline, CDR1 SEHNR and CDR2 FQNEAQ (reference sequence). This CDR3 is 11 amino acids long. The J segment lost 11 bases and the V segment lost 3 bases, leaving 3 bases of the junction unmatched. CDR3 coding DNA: TGTGCCAGCAGCTTGGACAGGAGTGCTTTCTTT. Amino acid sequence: CASSLDRSAFF.

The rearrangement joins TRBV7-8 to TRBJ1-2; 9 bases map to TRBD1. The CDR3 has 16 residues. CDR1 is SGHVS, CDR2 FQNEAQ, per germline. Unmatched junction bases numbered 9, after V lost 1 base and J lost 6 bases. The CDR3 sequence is CASSLEGRGTGNGYTF. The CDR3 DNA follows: TGTGCCAGCAGCTTAGAAGGTCGCGGGACAGGGAATGGCTACACCTTC.

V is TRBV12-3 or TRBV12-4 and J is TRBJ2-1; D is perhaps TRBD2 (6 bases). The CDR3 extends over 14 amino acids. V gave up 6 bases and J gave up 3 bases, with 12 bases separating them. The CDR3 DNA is TGTGCCAGCAGCCCTAGGACTAACTACAATGAGCAGTTCTTC. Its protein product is CASSPRTNYNEQFF.

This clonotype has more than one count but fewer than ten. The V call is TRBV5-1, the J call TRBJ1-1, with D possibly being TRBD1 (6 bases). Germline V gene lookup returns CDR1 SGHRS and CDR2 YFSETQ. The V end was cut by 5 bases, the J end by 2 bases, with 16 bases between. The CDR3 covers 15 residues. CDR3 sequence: CASRHATTGNTEAFF. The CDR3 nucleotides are TGCGCCAGCAGACACGCAACGACAGGCAACACTGAAGCTTTCTTT. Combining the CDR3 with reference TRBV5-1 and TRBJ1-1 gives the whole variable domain KAGVTQTPRYLIKTRGQQVTLSCSPISGHRSVSWYQQTPGQGLQFLFEYFSETQRNKGNFPGRFSGRQFSNSRSEMNVSTLELGDSALYLCASRHATTGNTEAFFGQGTRLTVV.

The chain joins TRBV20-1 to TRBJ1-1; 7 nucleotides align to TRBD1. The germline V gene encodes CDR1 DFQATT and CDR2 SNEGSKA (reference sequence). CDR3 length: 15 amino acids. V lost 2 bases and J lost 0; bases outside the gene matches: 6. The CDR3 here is CSARSTGVLNTEAFF. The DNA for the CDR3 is TGCAGTGCTAGATCAACAGGGGTTTTGAACACTGAAGCTTTCTTT.

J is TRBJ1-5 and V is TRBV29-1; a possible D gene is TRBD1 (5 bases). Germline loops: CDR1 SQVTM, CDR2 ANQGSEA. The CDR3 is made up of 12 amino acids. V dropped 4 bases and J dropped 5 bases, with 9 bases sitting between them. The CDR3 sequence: CSVARAHQPQHF. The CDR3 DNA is TGCAGCGTTGCCAGGGCCCATCAGCCCCAGCATTTT.

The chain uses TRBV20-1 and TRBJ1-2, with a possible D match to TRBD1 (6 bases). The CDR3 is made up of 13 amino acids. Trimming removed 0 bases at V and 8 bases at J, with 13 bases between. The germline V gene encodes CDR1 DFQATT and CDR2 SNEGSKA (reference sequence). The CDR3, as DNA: TGCAGTGCTAGAGATTCAGACAGGAGAGGCTACACCTTC. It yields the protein CSARDSDRRGYTF.

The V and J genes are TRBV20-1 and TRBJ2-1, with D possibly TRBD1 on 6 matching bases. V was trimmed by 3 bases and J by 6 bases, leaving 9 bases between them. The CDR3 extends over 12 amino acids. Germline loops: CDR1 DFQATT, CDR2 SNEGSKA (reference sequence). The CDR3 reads CSASRRGNEQFF. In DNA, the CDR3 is TGCAGTGCTAGTCGCAGGGGCAATGAGCAGTTCTTC.